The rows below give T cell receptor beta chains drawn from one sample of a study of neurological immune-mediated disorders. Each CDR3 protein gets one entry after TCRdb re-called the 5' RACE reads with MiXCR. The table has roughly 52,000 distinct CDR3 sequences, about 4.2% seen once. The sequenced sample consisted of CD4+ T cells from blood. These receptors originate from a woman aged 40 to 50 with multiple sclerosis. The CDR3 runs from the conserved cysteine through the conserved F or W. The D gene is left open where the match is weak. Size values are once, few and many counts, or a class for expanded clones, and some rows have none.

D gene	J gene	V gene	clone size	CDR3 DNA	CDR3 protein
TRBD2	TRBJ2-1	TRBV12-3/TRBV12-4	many	TGTGCCAGCAGTTTAATCCTAGCGGGGTACAATGAGCAGTTCTTC	CASSLILAGYNEQFF
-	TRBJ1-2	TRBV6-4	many	TGTGCCAGCACCGTAGCCACAGAGGGCTACACCTTC	CASTVATEGYTF
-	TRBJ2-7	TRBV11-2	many	TGTGCCAGCAGCTTAGAAGGGATGGGGGCGGGCGAGCAGTACTTC	CASSLEGMGAGEQYF
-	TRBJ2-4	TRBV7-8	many	TGTGCCAGCAGCTTAGCCGTTTATACCCTTAAAGCCAAAAACATTCAGTACTTC	CASSLAVYTLKAKNIQYF
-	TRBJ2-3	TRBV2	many	TGTGCCAGCAGCGACCTAGGGGATACGCAGTATTTT	CASSDLGDTQYF
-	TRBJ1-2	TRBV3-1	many	TGTGCCAGCAGCCCTCACCGGCCTTGGGGCTACACCTTC	CASSPHRPWGYTF
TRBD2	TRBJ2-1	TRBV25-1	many	TGTGCCAGCAGTACCAGCGGGGGGTACAATGAGCAGTTCTTC	CASSTSGGYNEQFF
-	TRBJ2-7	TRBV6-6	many	TGTGCCAGCAGTTACCAGTCAGGGGCCTCCTACGAGCAGTACTTC	CASSYQSGASYEQYF
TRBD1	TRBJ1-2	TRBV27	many	TGTGCCAGCAGTTTAATAGGGGGCAATGGCTACACCTTC	CASSLIGGNGYTF
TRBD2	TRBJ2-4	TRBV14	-	TGTGTCAGCAGCCACGGGAGGGAGAACATTCAGTACTTC	CVSSHGRENIQYF
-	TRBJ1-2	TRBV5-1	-	TGCGCCAGCAGCTTGGCCCCAGGAAACTATGGCTACACCTTC	CASSLAPGNYGYTF
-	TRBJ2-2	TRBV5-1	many	TGCGCCAGCAGCTTGGGCGGGGCGCTTGGTATTTACACCGGGGAGCTGTTTTTT	CASSLGGALGIYTGELFF
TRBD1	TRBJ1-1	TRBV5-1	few	TGCGCCAGCAGCACCCGGGGACAGCCCGGGCGGTCTGGAGCTTTCTTT	CASSTRGQPGRSGAFF
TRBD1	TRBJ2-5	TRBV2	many	TGTGCCAGCAGCCGGGACAGGGGGCAAGAGACCCAGTACTTC	CASSRDRGQETQYF
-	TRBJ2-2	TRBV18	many	TGTGCCAGCTCATCGACCCAAACCGGGGAGCTGTTTTTT	CASSSTQTGELFF
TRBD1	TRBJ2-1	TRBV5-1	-	TGCGCCAGCAGCCACGGGACAGTTCCGGGGAATGAGCAGTTCTTC	CASSHGTVPGNEQFF
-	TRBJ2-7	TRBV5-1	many	TGCGCCAGCAGCCTGATCCCAGGGGCAGCCGCCAAGCACGAGCAGTACTTC	CASSLIPGAAAKHEQYF
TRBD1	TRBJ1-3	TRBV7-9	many	TGTGCCAGCAGCCTAGGCGCAGGGGGCGACGGAAACACCATATATTTT	CASSLGAGGDGNTIYF
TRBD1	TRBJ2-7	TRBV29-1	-	TGCAGCGTCCTACAGGGGGCAAGCTCCTACGAGCAGTACTTC	CSVLQGASSYEQYF
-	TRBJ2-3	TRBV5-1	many	TGCGCCAGCAGCTCGCTGGGATTCAGCACAGATACGCAGTATTTT	CASSSLGFSTDTQYF
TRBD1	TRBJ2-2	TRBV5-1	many	TGCGCCAGCAGCTTCGGGGACAGGAACACCGGGGAGCTGTTTTTT	CASSFGDRNTGELFF
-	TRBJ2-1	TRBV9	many	TGTGCCAGCAGCGCCCGGAGGGGGCCGTCCTACAATGAGCAGTTCTTC	CASSARRGPSYNEQFF
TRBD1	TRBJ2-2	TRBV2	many	TGTGCCAGCACCGTGACACAGGGGGTATACACCGGGGAGCTGTTTTTT	CASTVTQGVYTGELFF
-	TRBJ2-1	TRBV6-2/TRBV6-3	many	TGTGCCAGCAGCATCAAGAGTGAGCAGTTCTTC	CASSIKSEQFF
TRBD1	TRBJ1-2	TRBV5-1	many	TGCGCCAGCAGCTCGAGGGCCAAATTGGGCACAGGGGGCGCGAATCATGGCTACACCTTC	CASSSRAKLGTGGANHGYTF
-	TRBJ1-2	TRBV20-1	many	TGCAGTGCTACGGATGCTTTTGGGACCTATGGCTACACCTTC	CSATDAFGTYGYTF
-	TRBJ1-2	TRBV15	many	TGTGCCACCAGTAGGGAGACAGCTAACTATGGCTACACCTTC	CATSRETANYGYTF
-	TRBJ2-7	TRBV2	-	TGTGCCAGCAGGCGAGGAGGGGATCGAAGAGAGCAGTACTTC	CASRRGGDRREQYF
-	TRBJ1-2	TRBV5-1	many	TGCGCCAGCACCCTCGGGGACGGGACCTATGGCTACACCTTC	CASTLGDGTYGYTF
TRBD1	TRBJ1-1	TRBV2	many	TGTGCCAGCACTGACCAGGGGGCGATATCAGAAGCTTTCTTT	CASTDQGAISEAFF
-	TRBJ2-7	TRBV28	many	TGTGCCAGCGGCAGGGGCTCCTACGAGCAGTACTTC	CASGRGSYEQYF
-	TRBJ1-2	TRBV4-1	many	TGCGCCAGCAGCCTTTCCAGCCTCAGGCTTAACTATGGCTACACCTTC	CASSLSSLRLNYGYTF
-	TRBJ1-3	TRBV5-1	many	TGCGCCAGCAGCCTGGAGCCTAGCTCTGGAAACACCATATATTTT	CASSLEPSSGNTIYF
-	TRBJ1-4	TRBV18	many	TGTGCCAGCTCAAGATCCCGGACCTACTTCGACGAAAAACTGTTTTTT	CASSRSRTYFDEKLFF
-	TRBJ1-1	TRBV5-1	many	TGCGCCAGCAGCTTGGGGTGGGGGAGCACTGAAGCTTTCTTT	CASSLGWGSTEAFF
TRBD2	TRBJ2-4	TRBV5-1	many	TGCGCCAGCAGCTTGGCCTCGGGACTAGCGGGGGGACTAGCCAAAAACATTCAGTACTTC	CASSLASGLAGGLAKNIQYF
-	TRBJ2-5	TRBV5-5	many	TGTGCCAGCAGCCTTGGGTGGGTAACAGAGACCCAGTACTTC	CASSLGWVTETQYF
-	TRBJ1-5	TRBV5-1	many	TGCGCCAGCAGCTTGCGGGGGCTGGACAGCAATCAGCCCCAGCATTTT	CASSLRGLDSNQPQHF
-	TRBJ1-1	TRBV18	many	TGTGCCAGCCCTCCAGCAGGAGGGAACACTGAAGCTTTCTTT	CASPPAGGNTEAFF
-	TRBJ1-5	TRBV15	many	TGTGCCACCAGCTCGGACGAACAGCCCCAGCATTTT	CATSSDEQPQHF
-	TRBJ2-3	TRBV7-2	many	TGTGCCAGCAGCTTTGGGTGGGGCAGGGAATCTACAGATACGCAGTATTTT	CASSFGWGRESTDTQYF
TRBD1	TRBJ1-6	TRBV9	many	TGTGCCAGCAGCACAGGACAGGGCTTTAATTCACCCCTCCACTTT	CASSTGQGFNSPLHF
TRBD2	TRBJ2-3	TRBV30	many	TGTGCCTGGACTAGCGGGGCCCTCACAGATACGCAGTATTTT	CAWTSGALTDTQYF
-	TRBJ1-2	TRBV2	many	TGTGCCAGCAGTGAGGAAGTTTATGGCTACACCTTC	CASSEEVYGYTF
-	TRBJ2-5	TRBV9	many	TGTGCCAGCAGCGTAGGACAGCCCCAAGAGACCCAGTACTTC	CASSVGQPQETQYF